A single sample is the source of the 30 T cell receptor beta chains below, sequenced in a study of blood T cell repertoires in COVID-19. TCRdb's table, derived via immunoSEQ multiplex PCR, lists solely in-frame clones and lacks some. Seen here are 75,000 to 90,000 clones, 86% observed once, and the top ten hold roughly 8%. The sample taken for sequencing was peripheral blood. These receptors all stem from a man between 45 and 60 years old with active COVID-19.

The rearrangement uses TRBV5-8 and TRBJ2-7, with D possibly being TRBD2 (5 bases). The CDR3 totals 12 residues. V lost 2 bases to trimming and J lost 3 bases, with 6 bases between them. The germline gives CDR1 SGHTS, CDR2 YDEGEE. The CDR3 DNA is TGTGCCAGCAGCTTCGGGGTCTACGAGCAGTACTTC. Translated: CASSFGVYEQYF.

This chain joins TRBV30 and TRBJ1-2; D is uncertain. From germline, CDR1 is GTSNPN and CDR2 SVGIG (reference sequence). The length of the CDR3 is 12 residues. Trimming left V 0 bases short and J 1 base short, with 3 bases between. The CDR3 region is CAWSVLNYGYTF. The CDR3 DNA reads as TGTGCCTGGAGTGTACTTAACTATGGCTACACCTTC.

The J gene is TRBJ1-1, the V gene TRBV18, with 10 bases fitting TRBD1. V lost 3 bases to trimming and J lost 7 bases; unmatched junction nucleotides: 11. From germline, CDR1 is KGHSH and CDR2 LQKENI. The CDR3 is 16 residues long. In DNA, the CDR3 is TGTGCCAGCTCACCCCTGCCGGGACAGGGGTTCAATGAAGCTTTCTTT. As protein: CASSPLPGQGFNEAFF.

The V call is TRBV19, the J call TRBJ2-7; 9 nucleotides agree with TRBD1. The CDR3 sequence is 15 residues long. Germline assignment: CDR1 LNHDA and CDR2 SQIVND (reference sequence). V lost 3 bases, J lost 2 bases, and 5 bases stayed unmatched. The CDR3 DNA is TGTGCCAGTAGTATCCGGACAGGGGATGCCTACGAGCAGTACTTC. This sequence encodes CASSIRTGDAYEQYF.

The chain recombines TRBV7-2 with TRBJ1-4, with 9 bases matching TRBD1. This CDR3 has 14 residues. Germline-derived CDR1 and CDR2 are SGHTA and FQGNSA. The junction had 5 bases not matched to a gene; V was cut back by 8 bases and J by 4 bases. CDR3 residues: CASSQDRGNEKLFF. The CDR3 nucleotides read TGTGCCAGCTCCCAGGACAGGGGTAATGAAAAACTGTTTTTT.

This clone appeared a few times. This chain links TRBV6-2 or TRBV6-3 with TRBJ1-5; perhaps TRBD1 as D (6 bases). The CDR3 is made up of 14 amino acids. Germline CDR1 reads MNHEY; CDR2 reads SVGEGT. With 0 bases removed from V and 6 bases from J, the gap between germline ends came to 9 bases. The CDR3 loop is CASSYSAGAQPQHF. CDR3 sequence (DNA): TGTGCCAGCAGTTACTCGGCAGGGGCTCAGCCCCAGCATTTT.

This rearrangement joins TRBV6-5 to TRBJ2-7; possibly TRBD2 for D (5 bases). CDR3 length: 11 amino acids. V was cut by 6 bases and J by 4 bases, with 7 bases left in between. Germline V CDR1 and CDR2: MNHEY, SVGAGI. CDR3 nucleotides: TGTGCCAGCAGACAGCGGTACGAGCAGTACTTC. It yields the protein CASRQRYEQYF.

CDR3 nucleotides: TGTGCCAGCACCTACCGGGCAGGGATGAACACTGAAGCTTTCTTT. It is translated as CASTYRAGMNTEAFF. The chain employs TRBV6-6 and TRBJ1-1; TRBD1 is a possible D gene (5 bases). V lost 7 bases and J lost 0, with 15 bases in between. CDR1 is MNHNY and CDR2 is SVGAGI in the germline V gene (reference sequence). The CDR3 is 15 residues long.

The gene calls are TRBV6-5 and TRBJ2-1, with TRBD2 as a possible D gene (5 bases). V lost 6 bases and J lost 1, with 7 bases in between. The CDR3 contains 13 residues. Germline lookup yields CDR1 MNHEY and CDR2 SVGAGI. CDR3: CASRLASYNEQFF. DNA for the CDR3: TGTGCCAGCAGGCTAGCATCCTACAATGAGCAGTTCTTC.

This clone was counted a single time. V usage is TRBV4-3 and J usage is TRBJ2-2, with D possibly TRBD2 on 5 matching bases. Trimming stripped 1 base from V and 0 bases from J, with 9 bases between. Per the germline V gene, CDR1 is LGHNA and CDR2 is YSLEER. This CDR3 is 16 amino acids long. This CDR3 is CASSQVWRANTGELFF. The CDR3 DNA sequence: TGCGCCAGCAGCCAAGTCTGGCGGGCGAACACCGGGGAGCTGTTTTTT.

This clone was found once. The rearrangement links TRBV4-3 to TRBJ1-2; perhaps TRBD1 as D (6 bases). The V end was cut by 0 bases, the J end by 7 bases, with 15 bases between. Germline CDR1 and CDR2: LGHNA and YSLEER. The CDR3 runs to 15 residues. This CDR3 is CASSQDDVAGAGYTF. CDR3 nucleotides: TGCGCCAGCAGCCAAGATGACGTGGCAGGGGCTGGCTACACCTTC.

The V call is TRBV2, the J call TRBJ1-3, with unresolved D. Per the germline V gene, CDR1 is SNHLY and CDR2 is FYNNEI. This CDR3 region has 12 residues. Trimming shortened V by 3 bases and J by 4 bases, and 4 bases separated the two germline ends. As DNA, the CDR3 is TGTGCCAGCAGTGACAGGGGAAACACCATATATTTT. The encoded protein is CASSDRGNTIYF.

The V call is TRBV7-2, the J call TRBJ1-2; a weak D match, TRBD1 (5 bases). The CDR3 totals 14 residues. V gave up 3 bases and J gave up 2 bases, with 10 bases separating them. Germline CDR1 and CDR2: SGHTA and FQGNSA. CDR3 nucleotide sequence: TGTGCCAGCAGCTTCAGGGAAGCCAACTATGGCTACACCTTC. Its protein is CASSFREANYGYTF.

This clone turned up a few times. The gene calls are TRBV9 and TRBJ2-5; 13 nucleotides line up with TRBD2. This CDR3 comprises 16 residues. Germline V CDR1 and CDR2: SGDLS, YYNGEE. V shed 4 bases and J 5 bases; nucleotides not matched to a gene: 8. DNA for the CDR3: TGTGCCAGCAGCCGAACTAGCGGGAGGGCCACGGAGACCCAGTACTTC. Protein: CASSRTSGRATETQYF. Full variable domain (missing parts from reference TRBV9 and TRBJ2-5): DSGVTQTPKHLITATGQRVTLRCSPRSGDLSVYWYQQSLDQGLQFLIQYYNGEERAKGNILERFSAQQFPDLHSELNLSSLELGDSALYFCASSRTSGRATETQYFGPGTRLLVL.

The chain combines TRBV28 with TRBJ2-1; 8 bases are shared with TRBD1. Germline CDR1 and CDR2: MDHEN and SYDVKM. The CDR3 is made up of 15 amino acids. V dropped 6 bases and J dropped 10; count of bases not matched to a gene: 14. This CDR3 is CASSRPGQALYEQFF. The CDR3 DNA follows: TGTGCCAGCAGCCGACCGGGACAGGCTTTATACGAGCAGTTCTTC. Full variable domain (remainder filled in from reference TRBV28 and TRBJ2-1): DVKVTQSSRYLVKRTGEKVFLECVQDMDHENMFWYRQDPGLGLRLIYFSYDVKMKEKGDIPEGYSVSREKKERFSLILESASTNQTSMYLCASSRPGQALYEQFFGPGTRLTVL.

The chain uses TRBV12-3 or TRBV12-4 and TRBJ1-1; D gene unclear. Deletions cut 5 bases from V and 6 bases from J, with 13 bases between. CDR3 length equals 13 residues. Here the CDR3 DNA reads TGTGCCAGCAGTGGCCCAGAGACTCCTGAAGCTTTCTTT. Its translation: CASSGPETPEAFF.

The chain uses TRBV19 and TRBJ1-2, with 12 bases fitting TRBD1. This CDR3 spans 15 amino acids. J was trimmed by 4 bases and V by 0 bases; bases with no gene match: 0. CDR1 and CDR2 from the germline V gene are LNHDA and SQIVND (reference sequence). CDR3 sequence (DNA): TGTGCCAGTAGTATAGAGGGACAGGGGGCCTATGGCTACACCTTC. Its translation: CASSIEGQGAYGYTF.

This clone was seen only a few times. Here the CDR3 DNA reads TGTGCCAGCAGCGTAGTAATTTTAGGGCGGGACAGGGGATTATTAGATAATTCACCCCTCCACTTT. Translation gives CASSVVILGRDRGLLDNSPLHF. The rearrangement joins TRBV9 to TRBJ1-6; 10 bases match TRBD1. The CDR3 spans 22 residues. Germline CDR1 is SGDLS and CDR2 is YYNGEE. V trimming: 0 bases; J trimming: 5 bases; junction bases outside the gene matches: 20.

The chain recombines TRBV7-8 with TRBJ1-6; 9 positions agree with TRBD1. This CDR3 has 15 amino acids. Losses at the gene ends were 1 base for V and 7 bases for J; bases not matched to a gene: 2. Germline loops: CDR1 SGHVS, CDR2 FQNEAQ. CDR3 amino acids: CASSLGDRVNSPLHF. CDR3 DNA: TGTGCCAGCAGCTTAGGGGACAGGGTGAATTCACCCCTCCACTTT.

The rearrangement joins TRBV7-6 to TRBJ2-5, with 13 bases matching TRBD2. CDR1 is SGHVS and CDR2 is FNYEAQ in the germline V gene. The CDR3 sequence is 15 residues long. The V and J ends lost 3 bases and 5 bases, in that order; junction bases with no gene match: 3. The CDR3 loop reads CASSFRTSGSETQYF. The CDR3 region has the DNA TGTGCCAGCAGCTTCAGGACTAGCGGGAGCGAGACCCAGTACTTC.

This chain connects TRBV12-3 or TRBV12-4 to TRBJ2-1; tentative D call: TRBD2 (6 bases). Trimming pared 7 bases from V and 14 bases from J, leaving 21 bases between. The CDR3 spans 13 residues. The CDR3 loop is CASTPEPGTSKFF. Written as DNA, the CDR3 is TGTGCCAGCACTCCCGAGCCGGGAACTAGCAAGTTCTTC.

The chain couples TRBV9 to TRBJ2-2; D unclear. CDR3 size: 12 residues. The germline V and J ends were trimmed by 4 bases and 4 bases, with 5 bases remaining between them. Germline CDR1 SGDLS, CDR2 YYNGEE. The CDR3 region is CASSSSTGELFF. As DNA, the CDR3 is TGTGCCAGCAGCTCCTCCACCGGGGAGCTGTTTTTT.

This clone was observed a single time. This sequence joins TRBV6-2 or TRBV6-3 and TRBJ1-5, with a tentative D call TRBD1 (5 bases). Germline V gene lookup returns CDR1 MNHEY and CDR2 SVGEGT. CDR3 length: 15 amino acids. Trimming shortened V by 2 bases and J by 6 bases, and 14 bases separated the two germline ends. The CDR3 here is CASSYIQGGRQPQHF. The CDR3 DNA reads TGTGCCAGCAGTTACATCCAGGGAGGTCGTCAGCCCCAGCATTTT.

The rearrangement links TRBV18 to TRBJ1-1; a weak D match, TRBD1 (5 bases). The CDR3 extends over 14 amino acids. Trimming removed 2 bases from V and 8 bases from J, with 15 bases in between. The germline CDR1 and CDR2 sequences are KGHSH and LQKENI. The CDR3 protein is CASSPTQQAWEAFF. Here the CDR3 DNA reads TGTGCCAGCTCACCAACCCAACAGGCCTGGGAAGCTTTCTTT.

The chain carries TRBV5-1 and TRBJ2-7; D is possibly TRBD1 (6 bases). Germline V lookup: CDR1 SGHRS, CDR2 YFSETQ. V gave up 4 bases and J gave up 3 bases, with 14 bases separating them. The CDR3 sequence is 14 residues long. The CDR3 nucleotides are TGCGCCAGCAGCCCCGAAAGGGGGAGCTACGAGCAGTACTTC. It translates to CASSPERGSYEQYF. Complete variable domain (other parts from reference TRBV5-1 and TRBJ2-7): KAGVTQTPRYLIKTRGQQVTLSCSPISGHRSVSWYQQTPGQGLQFLFEYFSETQRNKGNFPGRFSGRQFSNSRSEMNVSTLELGDSALYLCASSPERGSYEQYFGPGTRLTVT.

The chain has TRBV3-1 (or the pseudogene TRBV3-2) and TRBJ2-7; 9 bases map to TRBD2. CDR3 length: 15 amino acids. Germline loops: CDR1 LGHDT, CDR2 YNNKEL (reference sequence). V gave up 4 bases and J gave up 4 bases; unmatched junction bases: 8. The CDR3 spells CASSLRGGPFYEQYF. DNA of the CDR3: TGTGCCAGCAGCCTGCGGGGGGGCCCATTTTACGAGCAGTACTTC.

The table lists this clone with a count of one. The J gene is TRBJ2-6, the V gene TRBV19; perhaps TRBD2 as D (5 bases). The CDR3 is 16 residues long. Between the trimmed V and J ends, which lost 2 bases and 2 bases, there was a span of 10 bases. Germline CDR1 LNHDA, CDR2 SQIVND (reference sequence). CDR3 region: CASSIWASTGANVLTF. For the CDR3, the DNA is TGTGCCAGTAGTATATGGGCTAGCACTGGGGCCAACGTCCTGACTTTC.

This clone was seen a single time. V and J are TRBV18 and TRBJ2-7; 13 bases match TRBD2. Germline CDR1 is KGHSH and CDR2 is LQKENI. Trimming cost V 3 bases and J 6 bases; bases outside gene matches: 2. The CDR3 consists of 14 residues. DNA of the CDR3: TGTGCCAGCTCACCGGGACTAGCGGGAACCGAGCAGTACTTC. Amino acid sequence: CASSPGLAGTEQYF. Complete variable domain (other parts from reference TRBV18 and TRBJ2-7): NAGVMQNPRHLVRRRGQEARLRCSPMKGHSHVYWYRQLPEEGLKFMVYLQKENIIDESGMPKERFSAEFPKEGPSILRIQQVVRGDSAAYFCASSPGLAGTEQYFGPGTRLTVT.

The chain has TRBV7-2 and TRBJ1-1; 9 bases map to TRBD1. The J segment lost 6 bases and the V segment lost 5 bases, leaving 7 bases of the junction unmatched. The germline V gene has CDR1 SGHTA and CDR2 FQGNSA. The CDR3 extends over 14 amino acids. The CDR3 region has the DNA TGTGCCAGCAGCCAGTGGACAGGGGACCCTGAAGCTTTCTTT. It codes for CASSQWTGDPEAFF.

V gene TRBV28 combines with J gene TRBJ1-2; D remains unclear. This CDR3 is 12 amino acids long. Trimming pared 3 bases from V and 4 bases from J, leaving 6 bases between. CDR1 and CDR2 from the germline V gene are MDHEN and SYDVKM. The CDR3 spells CASSFQIYGYTF. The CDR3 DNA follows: TGTGCCAGCAGTTTCCAGATCTATGGCTACACCTTC.